Below are 19 T cell receptor beta chains sequenced from a single sample in a study of vaccination effects on CD4 cells after COVID-19. Subsequent to a culture period of around eleven days, CD4+ T cells were isolated. Antigen specificity for these receptors is unknown. Some clones are missing from TCRdb's copy, which holds only in-frame ones; the method was immunoSEQ multiplex PCR. The sample shows 37,000 or so clones, roughly 74% of them seen only once. The starting material was CD4+ T cells from PBMCs cultured without peptide, obtained before COVID-19 vaccination. These receptors all come from a human donor who received a COVID-19 vaccine.

The chain couples TRBV30 to TRBJ2-1; tentative D call: TRBD2 (5 bases). The CDR3 contains 16 residues. The germline CDR1 and CDR2 sequences are GTSNPN and SVGIG (reference sequence). V lost 2 bases, J lost 6 bases, and 20 bases lay in between. CDR3 nucleotides: TGTGCCTGGAGTCATATGGGGTCCTCCCGGGGCAATGAGCAGTTCTTC. Translating it yields CAWSHMGSSRGNEQFF.

The rearrangement uses TRBV5-6 and TRBJ1-1; D possibly corresponds to TRBD1 (6 bases). CDR3 length equals 14 residues. CDR1 SGHDT and CDR2 YYEEEE come from the germline V gene. Trimming cost V 4 bases and J 4 bases, with 14 bases left between them. The CDR3 loop reads CASSGMGARTEAFF. For the CDR3, the DNA is TGTGCCAGCAGCGGGATGGGGGCGCGCACTGAAGCTTTCTTT.

This sequence joins TRBV7-3 and TRBJ2-6; weak D call: TRBD1 (6 bases). CDR1 is SGHTA, CDR2 FQGTGA, per germline. There are 16 residues in the CDR3. The V and J ends lost 6 bases and 0 bases respectively, with 12 bases between them. CDR3: CASSSTGPSGANVLTF. The CDR3 region has the DNA TGTGCCAGCAGTTCAACAGGGCCCTCTGGGGCCAACGTCCTGACTTTC.

The chain links TRBV5-1 to TRBJ2-5, with a weak D call TRBD1 (6 bases). Trimming removed 0 bases from V and 3 bases from J, with 12 bases in between. Germline V gene data show CDR1 as SGHRS and CDR2 as YFSETQ. The CDR3 length is 15 residues. The CDR3 DNA follows: TGCGCCAGCAGCTTGGGGGGCGGACAGAAAGAGACCCAGTACTTC. Translated, it gives CASSLGGGQKETQYF.

The chain couples TRBV7-8 to TRBJ2-6, with D perhaps TRBD2 (6 bases). Germline V lookup: CDR1 SGHVS, CDR2 FQNEAQ. The CDR3 has 20 amino acids. With 5 bases removed from V and 2 bases from J, the gap between germline ends came to 25 bases. The CDR3, as DNA: TGTGCCAGCAGCCACAAACGGGGGACCCGCGGCCCCGCTGGGGCCAACGTCCTGACTTTC. Residues: CASSHKRGTRGPAGANVLTF. Full variable domain (remainder filled in from reference TRBV7-8 and TRBJ2-6): GAGVSQSPRYKVAKRGQDVALRCDPISGHVSLFWYQQALGQGPEFLTYFQNEAQLDKSGLPSDRFFAERPEGSVSTLKIQRTQQEDSAVYLCASSHKRGTRGPAGANVLTFGAGSRLTVL.

With regard to this clone: Germline is not matched at one junction end, which may reflect a read error. The V gene is TRBV7-7, the J gene TRBJ1-1; D uncertain. The CDR3 sequence is 13 residues long. Germline CDR1 and CDR2: SSHAT and FNYEAQ (reference sequence). The CDR3 is CASSLDPNTEAFF. The CDR3 DNA reads TGTGCTAGCAGCTTAGACCCGAACACTGAAGCTTTCTTT.

This clone qualifies as medium-sized. The chain uses TRBV6-1 and TRBJ2-7; 7 bases are a match to TRBD2. V shed 1 base, J shed 9 bases, and the junction held 6 bases outside the gene matches. The germline V gene has CDR1 MNHNS and CDR2 SASEGT. The CDR3 length is 13 residues. The CDR3 here is CASSEGGGYGQYF. CDR3 nucleotide sequence: TGTGCCAGCAGTGAAGGGGGAGGGTATGGGCAGTACTTC.

The chain employs TRBV27 and TRBJ1-2, with TRBD1 matching over 7 bases. In germline, CDR1 is MNHEY, CDR2 SMNVEV (reference sequence). There are 16 residues in the CDR3. Losses at the gene ends were 5 bases for V and 0 bases for J; bases not matched to a gene: 9. The CDR3 region is CASSLRRQGTNYGYTF. DNA of the CDR3: TGTGCCAGCAGTCTCCGCCGACAGGGCACTAACTATGGCTACACCTTC.

The chain recombines TRBV19 with TRBJ2-1, with TRBD2 matching over 11 bases. The CDR3 covers 15 residues. Germline V lookup: CDR1 LNHDA, CDR2 SQIVND (reference sequence). The ends lost 5 bases at V and 7 bases at J; junction bases unmatched: 7. The CDR3 DNA follows: TGTGCCAGTAGTGGGATAGCGGGAGGGGGAAATGAGCAGTTCTTC. Its translation: CASSGIAGGGNEQFF. The variable domain in full, completed from reference TRBV19 and TRBJ2-1, reads DGGITQSPKYLFRKEGQNVTLSCEQNLNHDAMYWYRQDPGQGLRLIYYSQIVNDFQKGDIAEGYSVSREKKESFPLTVTSAQKNPTAFYLCASSGIAGGGNEQFFGPGTRLTVL.

This clone has just a few counts. J is TRBJ1-2 and V is TRBV15; 8 bases are shared with TRBD1. Per the germline V gene, CDR1 is LNHNV and CDR2 is YYDKDF (reference sequence). This CDR3 has 13 residues. V gave up 3 bases and J gave up 6 bases; unmatched junction bases: 3. The CDR3 DNA is TGTGCCACCAGCAGCCCGACAGGGGATGGCTACACCTTC. Translation: CATSSPTGDGYTF.

This sequence joins TRBV15 and TRBJ2-1, with D perhaps TRBD1 or TRBD2 (6 bases each). The CDR3 has 15 residues. V lost 0 bases and J 7 bases, leaving 13 bases between the germline ends. The germline V gene encodes CDR1 LNHNV and CDR2 YYDKDF (reference sequence). CDR3 amino acids: CATSRDGGLKNEQFF. CDR3 sequence (DNA): TGTGCCACCAGCAGAGATGGGGGGCTAAAAAATGAGCAGTTCTTC.

This chain connects TRBV24-1 to TRBJ2-3; D remains ambiguous. The germline CDR1 and CDR2 sequences are KGHDR and SFDVKD. CDR3 length equals 13 residues. V was trimmed by 8 bases and J by 2 bases, leaving 10 bases between them. The CDR3 region is CATKGSLTDTQYF. The CDR3 nucleotides are TGTGCCACCAAGGGTTCCCTCACAGATACGCAGTATTTT.

The rearrangement joins TRBV9 to TRBJ2-5; D unclear. The CDR3 sequence is 15 residues long. Germline V gives CDR1 SGDLS, CDR2 YYNGEE. The V and J ends lost 0 bases and 5 bases respectively, with 14 bases between them. In DNA form, the CDR3 reads TGTGCCAGCAGCGTAGCGCTCGCCGCGTGGGAGACCCAGTACTTC. As protein: CASSVALAAWETQYF.

This rearrangement joins TRBV14 to TRBJ1-2; 7 bases align to TRBD1. Germline-derived CDR1 and CDR2 are SGHDN and FVKESK. After removal of 4 bases from V and 4 bases from J, the junction contained 3 bases not matched to a gene. CDR3 length: 13 residues. The CDR3 nucleotides are TGTGCCAGCAGCCCGACAGGGAGCTATGGCTACACCTTC. Protein sequence: CASSPTGSYGYTF.

The rearrangement links TRBV6-2 or TRBV6-3 to TRBJ2-7, with D maybe TRBD1 (6 bases). Germline CDR1 reads MNHEY; CDR2 reads SVGEGT. Trimming removed 2 bases from V and 6 bases from J, with 17 bases in between. The CDR3 loop spans 15 amino acids. CDR3 nucleotides: TGTGCCAGCAGTTACGATTCAGGGACACGCTCCGAGCAGTACTTC. Translating it yields CASSYDSGTRSEQYF.

This chain links TRBV18 with TRBJ1-1, with 7 bases identical to TRBD1. The length of the CDR3 is 16 residues. CDR1 KGHSH and CDR2 LQKENI come from the germline V gene. The junction had 6 bases not matched to a gene; V was cut back by 0 bases and J by 2 bases. The CDR3 DNA follows: TGTGCCAGCTCACCACCGGCCAGGGGGTTTAACACTGAAGCTTTCTTT. Translation: CASSPPARGFNTEAFF. The full variable domain, completed using reference TRBV18 and TRBJ1-1, is NAGVMQNPRHLVRRRGQEARLRCSPMKGHSHVYWYRQLPEEGLKFMVYLQKENIIDESGMPKERFSAEFPKEGPSILRIQQVVRGDSAAYFCASSPPARGFNTEAFFGQGTRLTVV.

This chain joins TRBV7-2 and TRBJ2-1; perhaps TRBD2 as D (6 bases). The ends were cut back, 7 bases at V and 1 base at J, with 11 bases in the middle. The germline gives CDR1 SGHTA, CDR2 FQGNSA. There are 14 residues in the CDR3. The CDR3 DNA follows: TGTGCCAGCACCGGGGGTGGATCCTACAATGAGCAGTTCTTC. Encoded protein: CASTGGGSYNEQFF.

J is TRBJ2-2 and V is TRBV30; 9 bases line up with TRBD1. The V segment lost 0 bases and the J segment 4 bases; nucleotides outside the gene matches: 3. The CDR3 is 15 amino acids. Germline V lookup: CDR1 GTSNPN, CDR2 SVGIG (reference sequence). As DNA, the CDR3 is TGTGCCTGGAGTGTAGGGACAGGGATCACCGGGGAGCTGTTTTTT. Translating it yields CAWSVGTGITGELFF.

The V call is TRBV5-1, the J call TRBJ2-7; 11 positions agree with TRBD2. Trimming removed 1 base from V and 3 bases from J; junction bases left unmatched: 0. The CDR3 length is 14 residues. Looked up from germline, CDR1 is SGHRS and CDR2 is YFSETQ. For the CDR3, the DNA is TGCGCCAGCAGCTTGACTAGCGGGAGCTACGAGCAGTACTTC. Residues: CASSLTSGSYEQYF.